What follows are 21 T cell receptor beta chains derived from one specimen sequenced in a study of blood T cell repertoires in COVID-19. Data came from immunoSEQ multiplex PCR; TCRdb stores just in-frame clones and leaves some out. The sample has about 23,000 clones, 94% seen once; the top ten hold about 4%. Sequencing was performed on peripheral blood. Receptor source: a woman between 45 and 65 years old with active COVID-19.

This chain uses TRBV19 with TRBJ2-1; the match to TRBD2 covers 11 bases. Germline loops: CDR1 LNHDA, CDR2 SQIVND (reference sequence). This CDR3 comprises 15 residues. Trimming took 4 bases from V and 3 from J; bases not matched to a gene: 2. The CDR3 reads CASSTLAGVYNEQFF. CDR3 nucleotide sequence: TGTGCCAGTAGTACACTAGCGGGAGTCTACAATGAGCAGTTCTTC.

The rearrangement joins TRBV5-1 to TRBJ2-7, with 10 nucleotides matching TRBD1. CDR3 length: 17 amino acids. Per the germline V gene, CDR1 is SGHRS and CDR2 is YFSETQ. V lost 2 bases to trimming and J lost 5 bases; unmatched junction nucleotides: 13. CDR3 nucleotide sequence: TGCGCCAGCAGCTTTAACTTAGGGACAGGGGAAGTTGACGAGCAGTACTTC. This codes for CASSFNLGTGEVDEQYF.

The J gene is TRBJ1-1, the V gene TRBV18, with 12 nucleotides matching TRBD1. CDR3 length: 18 residues. With 3 bases clipped from V and 4 bases from J, the junction kept 12 bases outside the gene matches. Looked up from germline, CDR1 is KGHSH and CDR2 is LQKENI. The CDR3 DNA reads TGTGCCAGCTCACCCGGGAGGAGGGACAGGGGGCGGCCCACTGAAGCTTTCTTT. Its protein product is CASSPGRRDRGRPTEAFF.

The rearrangement links TRBV11-2 to TRBJ2-3, with TRBD2 as a possible D gene (6 bases). The germline CDR1 and CDR2 sequences are SGHAT and FQNNGV. V dropped 0 bases and J dropped 2 bases, with 12 bases sitting between them. The length of the CDR3 is 16 residues. In nucleotides, the CDR3 is TGTGCCAGCAGCTTAGAGGGTAGCGGTATCACAGATACGCAGTATTTT. It yields the protein CASSLEGSGITDTQYF.

J is TRBJ2-2 and V is TRBV9; weak D call: TRBD2 (7 bases). Looked up from germline, CDR1 is SGDLS and CDR2 is YYNGEE. Trimming took off 9 bases at V and 3 bases at J, with 18 bases between the two ends. This CDR3 has 15 residues. This CDR3 is CATGRGALDTGELFF. The CDR3 coding sequence is TGTGCCACAGGCCGGGGGGCTTTGGACACCGGGGAGCTGTTTTTT.

CDR3 loop: CASRGQLNQPQHF. The CDR3 nucleotides are TGTGCCAGCAGGGGACAACTCAATCAGCCCCAGCATTTT. The V and J genes are TRBV2 and TRBJ1-5; perhaps TRBD1 as D (6 bases). Trimming pared 6 bases from V and 3 bases from J, leaving 9 bases between. This CDR3 contains 13 residues. Germline V CDR1 and CDR2: SNHLY, FYNNEI.

The chain has TRBV7-9 and TRBJ2-1; D is perhaps TRBD2 (6 bases). CDR1 and CDR2 (germline): SEHNR, FQNEAQ (reference sequence). The V gene lost 3 bases and the J gene lost 6 bases, with 12 bases spanning the gap. CDR3 length: 14 residues. The CDR3 nucleotides are TGTGCCAGCAGCTTGTCGACTAGTGGCAATGAGCAGTTCTTC. This encodes CASSLSTSGNEQFF.

This chain links TRBV6-1 with TRBJ1-1; no clear D. Germline V gives CDR1 MNHNS, CDR2 SASEGT. The CDR3 is 14 amino acids. Deletions cut 3 bases from V and 3 bases from J, with 11 bases between. In DNA, the CDR3 is TGTGCCAGCAGTGACCGCGGCGCCTACACTGAAGCTTTCTTT. This gives the protein CASSDRGAYTEAFF.

The J gene is TRBJ2-3, the V gene TRBV28, with D perhaps TRBD2 (5 bases). CDR3 length: 13 amino acids. Germline CDR1 is MDHEN and CDR2 is SYDVKM. V lost 6 bases to trimming and J lost 0 bases, with 7 bases between them. CDR3 region: CASRDSSTDTQYF. In DNA form, the CDR3 reads TGTGCCAGCAGGGACTCCAGCACAGATACGCAGTATTTT.

The V gene is TRBV7-9, the J gene TRBJ1-5; the match to TRBD1 covers 9 bases. This CDR3 contains 14 residues. The germline CDR1 and CDR2 sequences are SEHNR and FQNEAQ (reference sequence). Trimming removed 5 bases from V and 4 bases from J; junction bases left unmatched: 3. CDR3 loop: CASSLGQGNQPQHF. The CDR3 nucleotides are TGTGCCAGCAGCCTCGGACAGGGGAATCAGCCCCAGCATTTT.

A remark on this clone: One end of the junction fails to match germline, which may point to a read error. This chain joins TRBV9 and TRBJ2-2; D is possibly TRBD1 (6 bases). The CDR3 contains 15 residues. The V gene's germline CDR1 is SGDLS and CDR2 YYNGEE. The DNA of the CDR3 is TGTGCCAGCAGATCCCGAACAGGGAACGCCGGGGAGCTGTTTTTT. Translation: CASRSRTGNAGELFF.

This clone was detected only once. The V gene is TRBV7-9, the J gene TRBJ1-1, with D perhaps TRBD1 (6 bases). V was pared by 5 bases and J by 0 bases, with 13 bases between. This CDR3 has 15 residues. The germline V gene has CDR1 SEHNR and CDR2 FQNEAQ (reference sequence). The chain's CDR3 is CASSPQGRMNTEAFF. The CDR3, as DNA: TGTGCCAGCAGCCCACAGGGTCGCATGAACACTGAAGCTTTCTTT.

The V call is TRBV20-1, the J call TRBJ2-4; D gene unclear. Deletions cut 3 bases from V and 8 bases from J, with 14 bases between. Germline V gene lookup returns CDR1 DFQATT and CDR2 SNEGSKA (reference sequence). This CDR3 is 13 amino acids long. The CDR3, as DNA: TGCAGTGCTAGTTACCGAATCCAGGACATTCAGTACTTC. Translating it yields CSASYRIQDIQYF.

V usage is TRBV5-4 and J usage is TRBJ2-3, with D tentatively TRBD2 (6 bases). Trimming removed 4 bases at V and 1 base at J, with 19 bases between. This CDR3 spans 17 amino acids. Germline V gene data show CDR1 as SGHNT and CDR2 as YYREEE (reference sequence). The CDR3 sequence is CASSPPHLAHGTDTQYF. The CDR3 nucleotides are TGTGCCAGCAGCCCTCCCCACCTAGCGCATGGCACAGATACGCAGTATTTT.

V gene TRBV3-1 (or the pseudogene TRBV3-2) combines with J gene TRBJ2-7; 9 positions agree with TRBD2. The CDR3 runs to 16 residues. The J segment lost 3 bases and the V segment lost 3 bases, leaving 9 bases of the junction unmatched. Looked up from germline, CDR1 is LGHDT and CDR2 is YNNKEL (reference sequence). DNA for the CDR3: TGTGCCAGCAGCCATGGCATGGCGGGAGGGCTCTACGAGCAGTACTTC. This encodes CASSHGMAGGLYEQYF.

The chain is built from TRBV5-5 and TRBJ2-5, with TRBD1 identical over 12 bases. The CDR3 consists of 17 residues. Germline CDR1 reads SGHKS; CDR2 reads YYEKEE (reference sequence). With 3 bases clipped from V and 5 bases from J, the junction kept 11 bases outside the gene matches. CDR3 nucleotides: TGTGCCAGCAGCTCCCCCAGGGGACAGGGGGCTTCGGAGACCCAGTACTTC. This translates into CASSSPRGQGASETQYF.

CDR3 sequence: CASSQRFAGEMSSYNEQFF. The CDR3 bases are TGTGCCAGCAGCCAACGTTTTGCGGGGGAGATGAGCTCCTACAATGAGCAGTTCTTC. The V call is TRBV4-2, the J call TRBJ2-1, with 7 bases identical to TRBD2. CDR1 LGHNA and CDR2 YNFKEQ come from the germline V gene. The CDR3 contains 19 residues. Losses at the gene ends were 2 bases for V and 0 bases for J; bases not matched to a gene: 13.

The chain combines TRBV10-3 with TRBJ1-5; 8 nucleotides agree with TRBD1. The CDR3 has 15 residues. Germline V gene sequence: CDR1 ENHRY, CDR2 SYGVKD. Trimming at V came to 3 bases and at J to 3 bases, leaving 4 bases not matched to a gene. CDR3 sequence reads: CAISDRTGSNQPQHF. In nucleotides, the CDR3 is TGTGCCATCAGTGACCGGACAGGGTCCAATCAGCCCCAGCATTTT.

The gene calls are TRBV25-1 and TRBJ1-4; maybe TRBD1 (5 bases). V was shortened by 3 bases and J by 6 bases, with 8 bases between the two germline ends. Germline assignment: CDR1 MGHDK and CDR2 SYGVNS. This CDR3 is built from 13 residues. The CDR3 region is CASSDDSYEKLFF. The CDR3 DNA sequence: TGTGCCAGCAGTGACGACAGTTATGAAAAACTGTTTTTT.

The chain links TRBV3-1 (or the pseudogene TRBV3-2) to TRBJ2-2, with D tentatively TRBD2 (6 bases). The CDR3 totals 18 residues. Trimming took off 5 bases at V and 5 bases at J, with 24 bases between the two ends. Germline CDR1 is LGHDT and CDR2 is YNNKEL (reference sequence). CDR3 coding DNA: TGTGCCAGCAGCAGGGGCTCCTACCAAGCGGGTGTAACCGGGGAGCTGTTTTTT. Amino acid sequence: CASSRGSYQAGVTGELFF.

The chain carries TRBV28 and TRBJ1-3; D not resolved. V dropped 4 bases and J dropped 4 bases, with 14 bases sitting between them. Looked up from germline, CDR1 is MDHEN and CDR2 is SYDVKM. The CDR3 totals 15 residues. CDR3 protein: CASSSPFVAGNTIYF. DNA for the CDR3: TGTGCCAGCAGTTCCCCATTTGTAGCAGGAAACACCATATATTTT.